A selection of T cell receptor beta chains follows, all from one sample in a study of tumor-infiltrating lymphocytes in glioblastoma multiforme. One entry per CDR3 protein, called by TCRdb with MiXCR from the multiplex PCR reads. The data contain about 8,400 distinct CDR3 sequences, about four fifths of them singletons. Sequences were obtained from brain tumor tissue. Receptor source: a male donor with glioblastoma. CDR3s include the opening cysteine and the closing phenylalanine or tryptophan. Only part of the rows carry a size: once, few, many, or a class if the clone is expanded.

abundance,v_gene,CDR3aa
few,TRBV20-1,CSATDRLGTDTQYF
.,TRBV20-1,CSASHGAPGANVLTF
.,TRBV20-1,CSARRTDSYEQYF
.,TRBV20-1,CSASVQGSVSYEQYF
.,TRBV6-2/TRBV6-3,CASSYLDGRRDIQYF
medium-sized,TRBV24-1,CATSDLEGLSHEQFF
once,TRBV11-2,CASSPGTYIGSPFHF
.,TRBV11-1,CASSLADEQFF
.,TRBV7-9,CASSRSLLGNEKLFF
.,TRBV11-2,CACSLYRANEQFF
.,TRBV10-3,CAISQGNLPQHF
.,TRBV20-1,CSASSFGGPNEQFF
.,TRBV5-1,CASSSGQDYDEQFF
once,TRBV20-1,CSASTTEYYEQYF
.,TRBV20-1,CSARAVSVWDTQYF
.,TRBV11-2,CASSYGAGTLNEQFF
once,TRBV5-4,CASSLASTGGPSNIQYF
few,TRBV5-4,CASSPGQGAPLEQYF
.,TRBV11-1,CASSLLAGMNEQFF
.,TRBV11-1,CASSFAGEIDTQYF
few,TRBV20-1,CSARAPGLSKEQYF
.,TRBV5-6,CASSLGAGQPQHF
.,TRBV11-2,CASSFGGGGTVAFF
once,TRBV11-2,CAISLQSLYGYTF
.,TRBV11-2,CASSTRGGVGDTQYF
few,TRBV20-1,CSARQGRGQPQHF
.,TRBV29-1,CSVEDRRIGGYTF
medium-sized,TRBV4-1,CASSRGQSTEAFF
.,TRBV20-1,CSARVTGSSGNTIYF
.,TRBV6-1,CASQERQTYGYTF
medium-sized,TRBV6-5,CASSYSVSGSQTQYF
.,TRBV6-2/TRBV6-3,CASSATQNTDTQYF
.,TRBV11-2,CASSLRRMADTQYF
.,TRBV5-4,CASSQPGPYEQYF
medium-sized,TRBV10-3,CAISESAQGNTIYF
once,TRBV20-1,CSARRDSKPTDTRYF
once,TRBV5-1,CTSSLVPRASGMSGANVLTF
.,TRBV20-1,CSARVITDSRLHF
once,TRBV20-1,CSARDPVRGIRKAQNIQYF
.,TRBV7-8,CASSNRGVYGYTF
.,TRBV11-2,CASSLQVMADAQYF
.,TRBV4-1,CASSQDRYRLDTEAFF
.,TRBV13,CAGSSKLAGIDYNEQFF
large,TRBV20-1,CSARDPEAFF
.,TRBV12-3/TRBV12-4,CASTGQGLYTGELFF
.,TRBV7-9,CAGSLGAYEQYF
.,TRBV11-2,CASSLEGTADTQYF
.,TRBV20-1,CSARGLGLAEETKYF
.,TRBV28,CASSLRAGKPYNEQFF
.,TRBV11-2,CASSWGYSQETQYF
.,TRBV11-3,CASSLRSGEPFF
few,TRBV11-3,CASSLVPDEQFF
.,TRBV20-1,CSARDEQGAFKETQYF
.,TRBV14,CASSQARPPNSPLHF